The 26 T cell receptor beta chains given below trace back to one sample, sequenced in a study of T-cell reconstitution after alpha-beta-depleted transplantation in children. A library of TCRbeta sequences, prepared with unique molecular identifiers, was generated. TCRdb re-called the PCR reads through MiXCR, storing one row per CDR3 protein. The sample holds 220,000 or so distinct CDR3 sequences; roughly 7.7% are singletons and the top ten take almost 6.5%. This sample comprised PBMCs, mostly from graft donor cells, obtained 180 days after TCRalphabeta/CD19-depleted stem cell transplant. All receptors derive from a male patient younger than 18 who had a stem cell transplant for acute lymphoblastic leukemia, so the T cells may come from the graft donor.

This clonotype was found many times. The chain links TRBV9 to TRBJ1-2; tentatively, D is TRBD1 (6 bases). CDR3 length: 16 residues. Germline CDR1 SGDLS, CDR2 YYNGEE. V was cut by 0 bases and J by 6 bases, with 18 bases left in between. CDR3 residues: CASSVGPHREPNGYTF. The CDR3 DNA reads TGTGCCAGCAGCGTAGGCCCTCACAGGGAGCCGAATGGCTACACCTTC.

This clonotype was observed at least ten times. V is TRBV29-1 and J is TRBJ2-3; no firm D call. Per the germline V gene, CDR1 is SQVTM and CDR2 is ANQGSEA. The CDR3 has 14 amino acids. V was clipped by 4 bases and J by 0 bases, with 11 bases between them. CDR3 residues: CSVVVRASTDTQYF. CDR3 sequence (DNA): TGCAGCGTTGTGGTGAGAGCGAGCACAGATACGCAGTATTTT.

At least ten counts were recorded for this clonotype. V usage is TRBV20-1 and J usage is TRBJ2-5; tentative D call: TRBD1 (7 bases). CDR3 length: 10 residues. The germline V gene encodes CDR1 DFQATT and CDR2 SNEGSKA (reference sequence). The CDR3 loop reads CRPGGETQYF. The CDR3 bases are TGCCGCCCAGGGGGGGAGACCCAGTACTTC.

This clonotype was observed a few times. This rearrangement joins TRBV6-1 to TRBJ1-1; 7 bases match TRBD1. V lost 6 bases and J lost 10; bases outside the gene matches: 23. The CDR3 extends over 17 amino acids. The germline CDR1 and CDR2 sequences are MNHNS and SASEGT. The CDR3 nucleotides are TGTGCCAGCAGAGTCATAATCAACAGGGGCAGAACGACGGGAGCTTTCTTT. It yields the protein CASRVIINRGRTTGAFF.

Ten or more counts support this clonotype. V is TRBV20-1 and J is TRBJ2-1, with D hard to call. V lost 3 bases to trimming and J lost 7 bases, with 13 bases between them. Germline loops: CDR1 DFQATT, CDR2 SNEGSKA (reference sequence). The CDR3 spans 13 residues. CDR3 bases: TGCAGTGCTAGGCCCGGGCTTGGGAATGAGCAGTTCTTC. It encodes CSARPGLGNEQFF.

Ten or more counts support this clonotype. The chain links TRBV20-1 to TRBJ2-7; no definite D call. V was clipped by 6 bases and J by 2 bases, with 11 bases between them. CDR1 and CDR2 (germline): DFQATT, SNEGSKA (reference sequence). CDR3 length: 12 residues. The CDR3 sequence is CSAQKGPYEQYF. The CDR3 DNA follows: TGCAGTGCCCAAAAAGGCCCCTACGAGCAGTACTTC.

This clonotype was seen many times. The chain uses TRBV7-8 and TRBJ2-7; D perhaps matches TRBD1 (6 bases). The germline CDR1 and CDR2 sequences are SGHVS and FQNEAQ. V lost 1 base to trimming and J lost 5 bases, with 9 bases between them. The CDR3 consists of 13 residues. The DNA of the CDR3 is TGTGCCAGCAGCTTAGGGGGACACGACGAGCAGTACTTC. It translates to CASSLGGHDEQYF.

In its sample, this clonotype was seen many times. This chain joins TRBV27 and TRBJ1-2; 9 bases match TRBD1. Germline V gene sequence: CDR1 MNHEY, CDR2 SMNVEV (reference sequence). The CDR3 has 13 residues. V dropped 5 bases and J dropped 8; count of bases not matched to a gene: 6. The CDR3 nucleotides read TGTGCCAGCAGTGTACAGGGGGCCAGGGGCTACACCTTC. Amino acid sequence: CASSVQGARGYTF.

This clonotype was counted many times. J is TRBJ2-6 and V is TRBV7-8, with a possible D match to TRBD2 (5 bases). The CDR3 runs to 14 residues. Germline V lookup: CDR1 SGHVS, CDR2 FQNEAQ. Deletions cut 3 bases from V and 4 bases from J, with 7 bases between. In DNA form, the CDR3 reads TGTGCCAGCAGCTTCGGGGTCGGGGCCAACGTCCTGACTTTC. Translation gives CASSFGVGANVLTF.

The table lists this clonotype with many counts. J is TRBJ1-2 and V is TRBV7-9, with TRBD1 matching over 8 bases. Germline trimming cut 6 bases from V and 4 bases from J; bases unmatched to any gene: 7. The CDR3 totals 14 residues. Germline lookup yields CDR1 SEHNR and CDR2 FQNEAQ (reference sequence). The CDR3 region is CASRSTGGGYGYTF. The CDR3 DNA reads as TGTGCCAGCAGGAGTACAGGGGGTGGCTATGGCTACACCTTC.

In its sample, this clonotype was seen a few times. The CDR3 sequence: CASSIYSGGTADGYTF. Here the CDR3 DNA reads TGTGCCAGTAGTATTTACTCGGGAGGTACGGCAGATGGCTACACCTTC. V and J are TRBV19 and TRBJ1-2, with unresolved D. The CDR3 runs to 16 residues. With 3 bases removed from V and 6 bases from J, the gap between germline ends came to 20 bases. Germline CDR1 LNHDA, CDR2 SQIVND (reference sequence).

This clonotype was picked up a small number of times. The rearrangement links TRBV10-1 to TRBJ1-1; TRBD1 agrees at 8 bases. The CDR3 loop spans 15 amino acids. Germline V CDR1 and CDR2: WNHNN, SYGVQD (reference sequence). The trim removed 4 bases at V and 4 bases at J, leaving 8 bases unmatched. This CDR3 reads CASSASGQGGTEAFF. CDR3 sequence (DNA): TGCGCCAGCAGTGCCTCCGGACAGGGCGGCACTGAAGCTTTCTTT.

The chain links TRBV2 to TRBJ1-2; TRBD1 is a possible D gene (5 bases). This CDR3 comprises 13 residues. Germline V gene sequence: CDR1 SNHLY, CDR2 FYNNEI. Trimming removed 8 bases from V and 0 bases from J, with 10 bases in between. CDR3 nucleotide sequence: TGTGCCAGCCCCGGGACCCCTAACTATGGCTACACCTTC. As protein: CASPGTPNYGYTF.

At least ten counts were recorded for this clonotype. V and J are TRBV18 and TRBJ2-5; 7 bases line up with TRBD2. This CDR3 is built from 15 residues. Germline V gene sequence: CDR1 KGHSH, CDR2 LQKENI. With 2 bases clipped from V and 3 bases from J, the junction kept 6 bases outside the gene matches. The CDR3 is CASSPWGGNEETQYF. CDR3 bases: TGTGCCAGCTCACCATGGGGAGGGAATGAAGAGACCCAGTACTTC.

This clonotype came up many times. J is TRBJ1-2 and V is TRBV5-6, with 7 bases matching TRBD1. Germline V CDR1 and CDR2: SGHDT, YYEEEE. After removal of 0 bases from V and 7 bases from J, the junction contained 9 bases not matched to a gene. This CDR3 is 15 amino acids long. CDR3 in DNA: TGTGCCAGCAGCTTGGCCGAAAGGGGGCGATTTGGCTACACCTTC. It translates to CASSLAERGRFGYTF. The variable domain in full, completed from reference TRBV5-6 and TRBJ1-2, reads DAGVTQSPTHLIKTRGQQVTLRCSPKSGHDTVSWYQQALGQGPQFIFQYYEEEERQRGNFPDRFSGHQFPNYSSELNVNALLLGDSALYLCASSLAERGRFGYTFGSGTRLTVV.

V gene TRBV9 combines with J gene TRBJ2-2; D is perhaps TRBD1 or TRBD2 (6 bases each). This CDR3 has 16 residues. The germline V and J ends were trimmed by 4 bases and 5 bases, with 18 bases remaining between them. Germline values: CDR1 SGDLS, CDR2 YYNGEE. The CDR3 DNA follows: TGTGCCAGCAGCCCCCCCCCCGGAGGGGGGACCGGGGAGCTGTTTTTT. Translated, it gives CASSPPPGGGTGELFF.

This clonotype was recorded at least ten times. CDR3 nucleotides: TGTGCCGCCCTTGCAGGGGCCGACACCGGGGAGCTGTTTTTT. Its protein product is CAALAGADTGELFF. The rearrangement uses TRBV7-9 and TRBJ2-2; TRBD1 might be the D (6 bases). V was pared by 11 bases and J by 3 bases, with 16 bases between. Germline CDR1 is SEHNR and CDR2 is FQNEAQ (reference sequence). This CDR3 comprises 14 residues.

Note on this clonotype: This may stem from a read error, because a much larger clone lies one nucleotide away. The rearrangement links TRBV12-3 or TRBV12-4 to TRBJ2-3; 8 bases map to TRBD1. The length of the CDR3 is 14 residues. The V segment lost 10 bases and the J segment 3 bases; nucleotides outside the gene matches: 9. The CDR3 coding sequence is TGTGCCACTAATACAGGGGGGATTACAGATACGCAGTATTTT. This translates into CATNTGGITDTQYF.

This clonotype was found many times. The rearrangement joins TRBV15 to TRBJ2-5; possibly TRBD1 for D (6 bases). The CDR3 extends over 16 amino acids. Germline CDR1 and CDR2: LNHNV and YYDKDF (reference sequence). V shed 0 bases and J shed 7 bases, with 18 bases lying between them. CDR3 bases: TGTGCCACCAGCAGAGATGAGGGGACACCTAGAGGGACCCAGTACTTC. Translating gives CATSRDEGTPRGTQYF.

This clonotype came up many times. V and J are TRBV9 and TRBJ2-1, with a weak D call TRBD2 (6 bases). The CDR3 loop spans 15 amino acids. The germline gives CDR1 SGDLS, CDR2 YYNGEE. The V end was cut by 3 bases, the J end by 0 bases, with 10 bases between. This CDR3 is CASSEGRYSYNEQFF. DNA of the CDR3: TGTGCCAGCAGCGAAGGGAGGTACTCCTACAATGAGCAGTTCTTC.

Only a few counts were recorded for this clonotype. CDR3 bases: TGTGCCAGCAGTGAATGGGAGTCCTCCTACAATGAGCAGTTCTTC. Protein: CASSEWESSYNEQFF. The chain employs TRBV25-1 and TRBJ2-1; D perhaps matches TRBD2 (5 bases). Between the trimmed V and J ends, which lost 1 base and 0 bases, there was a span of 7 bases. This CDR3 comprises 15 residues. The germline V gene encodes CDR1 MGHDK and CDR2 SYGVNS.

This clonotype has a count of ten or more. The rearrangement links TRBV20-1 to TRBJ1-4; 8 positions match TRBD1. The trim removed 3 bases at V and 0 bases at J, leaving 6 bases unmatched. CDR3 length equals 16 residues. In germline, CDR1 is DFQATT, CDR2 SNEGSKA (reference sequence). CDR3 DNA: TGCAGTGCTAGTCAGGGGGCCCTCGCAACTAATGAAAAACTGTTTTTT. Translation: CSASQGALATNEKLFF.

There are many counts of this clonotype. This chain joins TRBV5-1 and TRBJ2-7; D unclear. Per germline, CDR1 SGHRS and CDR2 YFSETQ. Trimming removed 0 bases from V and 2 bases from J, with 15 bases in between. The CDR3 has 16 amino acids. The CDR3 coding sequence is TGCGCCAGCAGCTTGGGGAGCCCCTTCCATCCCTACGAGCAGTACTTC. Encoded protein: CASSLGSPFHPYEQYF.

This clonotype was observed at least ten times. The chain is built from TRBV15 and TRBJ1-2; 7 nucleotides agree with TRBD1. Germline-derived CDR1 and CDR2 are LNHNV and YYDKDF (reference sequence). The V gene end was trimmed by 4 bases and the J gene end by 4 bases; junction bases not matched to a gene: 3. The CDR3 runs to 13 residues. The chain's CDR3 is CATSTGTVYGYTF. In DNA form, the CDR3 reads TGTGCCACCAGCACCGGGACAGTCTATGGCTACACCTTC. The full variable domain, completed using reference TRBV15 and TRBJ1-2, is DAMVIQNPRYQVTQFGKPVTLSCSQTLNHNVMYWYQQKSSQAPKLLFHYYDKDFNNEADTPDNFQSRRPNTSFCFLDIRSPGLGDTAMYLCATSTGTVYGYTFGSGTRLTVV.

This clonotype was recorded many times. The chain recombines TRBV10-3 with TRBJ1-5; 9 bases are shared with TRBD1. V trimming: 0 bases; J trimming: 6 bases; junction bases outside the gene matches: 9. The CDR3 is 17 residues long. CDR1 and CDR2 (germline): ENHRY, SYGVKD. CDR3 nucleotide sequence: TGTGCCATCAGTGAGTCTCGGGGACAGGGAATTCCTCAGCCCCAGCATTTT. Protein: CAISESRGQGIPQPQHF.

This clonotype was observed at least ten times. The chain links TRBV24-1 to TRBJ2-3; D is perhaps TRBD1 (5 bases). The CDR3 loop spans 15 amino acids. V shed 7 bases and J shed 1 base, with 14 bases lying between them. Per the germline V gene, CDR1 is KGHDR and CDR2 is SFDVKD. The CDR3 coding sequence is TGTGCCACCAGCCTCGACAGTCCCCGCACAGATACGCAGTATTTT. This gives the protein CATSLDSPRTDTQYF.